These T cell receptor beta chains were read from a single sample in a study of T cell changes during pregnancy in multiple sclerosis. Profiled with immunoSEQ multiplex PCR; TCRdb holds only in-frame clones, not every one. The sample yields around 48,000 clones, roughly 92% seen once. The sample consisted of CD4+ T cells from peripheral blood mononuclear cells, taken in the third trimester of pregnancy. The receptor set was obtained from a female donor with multiple sclerosis, enrolled in a pregnancy study. The CDR3 runs from the conserved cysteine through the conserved F or W. A D gene is named only where the DNA matches it firmly. A row's size may be missing; if present it is once, few, many or a size class.

j_call,d_call,v_call,clone_size,cdr3_aa,cdr3_nt
TRBJ2-1,.,TRBV6-4,.,CASSDGGTAYNEQFF,TGTGCCAGCAGTGACGGCGGGACGGCCTACAATGAGCAGTTCTTC
TRBJ2-7,TRBD2,TRBV5-6,.,CASSFRTSGRAQEQYF,TGTGCCAGCAGCTTCCGAACTAGCGGGAGGGCCCAAGAGCAGTACTTC
TRBJ2-7,.,TRBV27,.,CASSQGTNRERHEQYF,TGTGCCAGCAGTCAGGGTACAAACAGGGAACGACACGAGCAGTACTTC
TRBJ2-7,TRBD2,TRBV13,.,CASSAWTSGSYEQYF,TGTGCCAGCAGCGCATGGACTAGCGGCTCCTACGAGCAGTACTTC
TRBJ2-7,.,TRBV6-6,.,CASSYGTSRNEQYF,TGTGCCAGCAGTTACGGGACTTCTCGGAACGAGCAGTACTTC
TRBJ2-3,TRBD2,TRBV11-2,.,CASSSAGSSGREYF,TGTGCCAGCAGCTCCGCCGGGAGTAGCGGGAGAGAGTATTTT
TRBJ2-7,.,TRBV20-1,.,CSASRSYEQYF,TGCAGTGCTAGCCGGAGCTACGAGCAGTACTTC
TRBJ2-7,TRBD2,TRBV6-6,.,CASSYSNGGGNEQYF,TGTGCCAGCAGTTACTCAAATGGGGGGGGGAACGAGCAGTACTTC
TRBJ1-5,.,TRBV5-5,.,CASSLADSLNQPQHF,TGTGCCAGCAGCTTGGCGGACAGTCTCAATCAGCCCCAGCATTTT
TRBJ1-4,.,TRBV7-2,.,CASSLGGGEGEKLFF,TGTGCCAGCAGCTTAGGAGGAGGGGAAGGTGAAAAACTGTTTTTT
TRBJ2-1,TRBD2,TRBV2,.,CASTDSASGSNEQFF,TGTGCCAGCACCGACAGTGCTAGCGGGAGCAATGAGCAGTTCTTC
TRBJ2-6,.,TRBV4-1,.,CASSRDSGANVLTF,TGCGCCAGCAGCCGCGACTCTGGGGCCAACGTCCTGACTTTC
TRBJ1-1,.,TRBV29-1,once,CSVRVGRGNTEAFF,TGCAGCGTAAGGGTCGGACGGGGGAACACTGAAGCTTTCTTT
TRBJ1-1,.,TRBV2,.,CASRYQTEAFF,TGTGCCAGCAGATATCAGACTGAAGCTTTCTTT
TRBJ1-3,TRBD1,TRBV7-2,.,CASSLERQGTGAGNTIYF,TGTGCCAGCAGCTTAGAAAGACAGGGAACGGGCGCTGGAAACACCATATATTTT
TRBJ2-7,TRBD1,TRBV28,.,CASNQGAGLTYEQYF,TGTGCCAGCAACCAGGGGGCAGGGCTAACCTACGAGCAGTACTTC
TRBJ2-7,.,TRBV7-8,once,CASSITGEQYF,TGTGCCAGCAGCATCACAGGCGAGCAGTACTTC
TRBJ2-6,TRBD1,TRBV6-1,.,CASSEWPGGGSGANVLTF,TGTGCCAGCAGTGAATGGCCAGGGGGCGGGTCTGGGGCCAACGTCCTGACTTTC
TRBJ1-1,.,TRBV7-8,.,CASRKNSEGTEAFF,TGTGCCAGCAGAAAGAACTCAGAGGGCACTGAAGCTTTCTTT
TRBJ2-3,TRBD2,TRBV7-8,.,CASSPRTSASTDTQYF,TGTGCCAGCAGCCCGCGGACTAGCGCTAGCACAGATACGCAGTATTTT
TRBJ2-1,TRBD2,TRBV5-1,few,CASSVGLAGYNEQFF,TGCGCCAGCAGCGTGGGACTAGCGGGATACAATGAGCAGTTCTTC
TRBJ1-2,TRBD1,TRBV27,.,CASRRGQGVYGYTF,TGTGCCAGCAGAAGAGGACAGGGGGTATATGGCTACACCTTC
TRBJ1-4,.,TRBV19,.,CASSVINEKLFF,TGTGCCAGTAGCGTTATCAATGAAAAACTGTTTTTT
TRBJ2-3,TRBD2,TRBV7-9,.,CAAIRTSGTDTQYF,TGTGCCGCAATCCGGACTAGCGGCACAGATACGCAGTATTTT
TRBJ1-3,.,TRBV11-2,.,CASSLDPRGATNPSGNTIYF,TGTGCCAGCAGCTTAGATCCCAGGGGCGCTACCAACCCTTCTGGAAACACCATATATTTT
TRBJ2-2,TRBD1,TRBV4-2,.,CASSLRTGANTGELFF,TGTGCCAGCAGCCTCCGGACAGGGGCGAACACCGGGGAGCTGTTTTTT
TRBJ1-2,TRBD1,TRBV9,.,CASSPRTGGPVRYGYTF,TGTGCCAGCAGCCCCCGGACAGGGGGGCCCGTTCGCTATGGCTACACCTTC
TRBJ2-1,TRBD2,TRBV25-1,.,CASSPKPPGRAYNEQFF,TGTGCCAGCAGTCCCAAACCGCCAGGGAGGGCTTACAATGAGCAGTTCTTC
TRBJ1-1,.,TRBV10-3,few,CATDSRGEAFF,TGTGCCACCGACAGCCGAGGTGAAGCTTTCTTT
TRBJ1-3,.,TRBV6-1,.,CATLITGNTIYF,TGTGCCACCCTAATAACTGGAAACACCATATATTTT
TRBJ2-3,.,TRBV11-2,.,CASSPNSYPDTQYF,TGTGCCAGCAGCCCAAATAGCTATCCAGATACGCAGTATTTT
TRBJ2-1,TRBD2,TRBV29-1,.,CSVRTSGVGEQFF,TGCAGCGTCCGGACTAGCGGAGTGGGTGAGCAGTTCTTC
TRBJ2-5,TRBD2,TRBV28,few,CASSRSGSFSETQYF,TGTGCCAGCAGTAGGAGCGGGAGTTTCTCAGAGACCCAGTACTTC
TRBJ1-1,.,TRBV28,.,CASSLPGTWTEAFF,TGTGCCAGCAGTTTACCAGGGACATGGACTGAAGCTTTCTTT
TRBJ2-5,TRBD1,TRBV7-3,once,CASSPWAGGEETQYF,TGTGCCAGCAGCCCTTGGGCAGGGGGCGAAGAGACCCAGTACTTC
TRBJ2-1,TRBD2,TRBV7-9,.,CASSLGGLAGVPSNEQFF,TGTGCCAGCAGCTTAGGAGGCCTAGCGGGAGTTCCCTCCAATGAGCAGTTCTTC
TRBJ2-1,.,TRBV19,.,CASSVAEGPREQFF,TGTGCCAGTAGTGTTGCGGAGGGCCCTCGGGAGCAGTTCTTC
TRBJ2-1,TRBD2,TRBV9,.,CASSVALRTSDNEQFF,TGTGCCAGCAGCGTAGCCCTGCGGACTAGCGATAATGAGCAGTTCTTC
TRBJ2-5,TRBD2,TRBV29-1,.,CSVEFRDYPYF,TGCAGCGTTGAATTCCGGGACTATCCGTACTTC
TRBJ2-7,.,TRBV28,.,CASRSGVYEQYF,TGTGCCAGCAGGTCAGGGGTCTACGAGCAGTACTTC
TRBJ2-3,TRBD2,TRBV6-5,once,CASTDGAGGGGTQYF,TGTGCCAGCACCGACGGGGCGGGAGGGGGGGGTACGCAGTATTTT
TRBJ2-1,TRBD2,TRBV11-3,.,CASSSSGSTYNEQFF,TGTGCCAGCAGCAGTAGCGGGTCTACCTACAATGAGCAGTTCTTC
TRBJ2-5,TRBD2,TRBV7-3,.,CASSSGTSGIETQYF,TGTGCCAGCAGCTCCGGGACTAGCGGGATCGAGACCCAGTACTTC
TRBJ1-1,TRBD1,TRBV2,.,CASSVTGGAAEAFF,TGTGCCAGCAGTGTGACAGGGGGCGCGGCTGAAGCTTTCTTT
TRBJ2-3,.,TRBV9,.,CASSEAGLPTDTQYF,TGTGCCAGCAGCGAGGCTGGACTCCCGACAGATACGCAGTATTTT
TRBJ1-2,.,TRBV4-2,.,CASSQERNHNYGYTF,TGTGCCAGCAGCCAAGAGAGGAACCACAACTATGGCTACACCTTC
TRBJ2-7,TRBD2,TRBV28,.,CASKWTRSREQYF,TGTGCCAGCAAATGGACTAGAAGTCGCGAGCAGTACTTC
TRBJ2-4,TRBD2,TRBV7-2,.,CASSHSGRDLNIQYF,TGTGCCAGCAGCCACAGCGGGAGGGATTTAAACATTCAGTACTTC
TRBJ2-5,TRBD2,TRBV10-1,.,CASSVTTSVGETQYF,TGCGCCAGCAGTGTCACAACTAGCGTTGGAGAGACCCAGTACTTC
TRBJ1-2,TRBD1,TRBV19,.,CASTRGQKSGYTF,TGTGCCAGTACTAGGGGACAGAAAAGTGGCTACACCTTC
TRBJ2-7,.,TRBV30,.,CAWSIIADAYEQYF,TGTGCCTGGAGTATAATAGCGGATGCCTACGAGCAGTACTTC
TRBJ1-1,.,TRBV7-9,.,CASSPTQGTEAFF,TGTGCCAGCAGCCCCACTCAGGGCACTGAAGCTTTCTTT
TRBJ1-2,.,TRBV19,.,CASSRTGHGYTF,TGTGCCAGTAGTAGAACAGGGCATGGCTACACCTTC
TRBJ1-3,TRBD1,TRBV28,.,CASSLRDRGGNTIYF,TGTGCCAGCAGTTTAAGGGACAGGGGGGGAAACACCATATATTTT